This TCR beta chain was captured by sequencing in a study of monozygotic twins with inflammatory bowel disease (dated by TCRdb to the late 2010s). Notes on the research overall: The complete study included about 30 monozygotic twin pairs: 19 IBD-discordant Danish pairs and nine German pairs, of which four were IBD-concordant and five were IBD-discordant. Within discordant pairs, disease-associated traits were sought mainly by comparing IBD patients with their genetically identical healthy co-twins. Each individual had, on average, about 151 000 unique TCRalpha sequences and 181 000 unique TCRbeta sequences available for analysis.

From each donor, an approximately 2.3 ml peripheral blood sample was collected into PAXgene tubes and kept at -80 degrees C. Total RNA was isolated from whole blood with the PAXgene blood miRNA kit on an automated QIAcube, without T cell sorting. Deep TCRalpha and TCRbeta repertoire profiling with unique molecular barcoding was performed on peripheral blood of monozygotic twin pairs concordant or discordant for inflammatory bowel disease. Smoking habits were recorded for all twin pairs, and individuals were classified as current, former or never smokers. With respect to this clonotype: Which antigen it targets is not known.

Library preparation was by 5' RACE. The input for every TCR library was 3500 ng of total RNA. For each sample, cDNA synthesis was carried out in eight separate reactions using SMARTScribe reverse transcriptase. During cDNA synthesis, unique molecular identifiers containing a 6-nucleotide sample barcode were introduced by template switching. Amplification of TCRalpha and TCRbeta cDNA involved two nested PCRs of 16 and 9 cycles, and each PCR was followed by bead purification. Before amplification, cDNA was treated with uracil DNA-glycosylase and purified using the QIAquick PCR purification kit. The second PCR added Illumina TruSeq-compatible adapters along with sample-specific barcodes. TapeStation and Qubit were used to check library quality and concentration, and 4 to 6 ng of each library was pooled. The pooled libraries were sequenced with 2 x 100 bp reads and custom sequencing primers on an Illumina HiSeq2500 single-index Rapid Run. Per the original workflow: MiGEC version 1.2.6 was used for UMI-based consensus assembly to correct PCR and sequencing errors. MiXCR version 2.1.1 handled V(D)J alignment, clonotype assembly and CDR3 extraction. Normalisation of gene usage, clonotype sharing and MAIT/NKT TCR abundance was achieved by analysing the top 1000, 10 000 and 20 000 clonotypes per sample. After downsampling to 27 000 UMIs, diversity was calculated as the inverse Simpson index using the vegan R package. Paired Mann-Whitney U tests were applied to discordant twin pairs, with Benjamini-Hochberg correction for multiple testing. TCRdb reanalyzed the reads, keeping one entry per CDR3 protein sequence and omitting DNA. TCRdb's processing, not the authors', yielded these V and J calls. The sample table records 400,000 or so distinct CDR3 sequences. The ten largest clones take up around 2.4% of the sample.

Results the study describes overall, beyond this receptor: The results gave no support for a single strong signal or clonotype linked to IBD. Compared with healthy twins, IBD patients shared fewer clonotypes with other individuals, and the difference was most pronounced in patients with signs of disease activity. No difference in repertoire similarity was observed between concordant and discordant twins, possibly owing to limited statistical power. Distinction between different T cell subtypes could not be achieved in the analysis. Background noise and inter-individual variability may have been introduced into the repertoires by the differing immunosuppressive treatments among patients. TCRbeta repertoire diversity, by inverse Simpson index, was decreased in IBD patients compared with their healthy co-twins.

The clonotype comes from a human donor with ulcerative colitis or Crohn's disease, or a healthy co-twin of an affected twin (not recorded which). Sequencing was done on a sample of blood.

This receptor carries the CDR3 CASSLHSGGADTQYF. The chain links TRBV11-2 with TRBJ2-3; there is no DNA to check the TCRdb D call of TRBD2. For CDR1 and CDR2, the germline V gene lists SGHAT and FQNNGV. Taken from cysteine to phenylalanine, the CDR3 has 15 residues. DNA is not recorded here. Reference TRBV11-2 and TRBJ2-3 proteins supply the regions before and after the CDR3; the full variable domain is: EAGVAQSPRYKIIEKRQSVAFWCNPISGHATLYWYQQILGQGPKLLIQFQNNGVVDDSQLPKDRFSAERLKGVDSTLKIQPAKLEDSAVYLCASSLHSGGADTQYFGPGTRLTVL.